A single sample is the source of the 30 T cell receptor beta chains below, sequenced in a study of blood T cell repertoires in COVID-19. Method: immunoSEQ multiplex PCR; TCRdb's copy keeps in-frame clones and lacks some. The table records about 250,000 clones, approximately 80% of them present only once. The sample comprised peripheral blood. These receptors came from a woman aged 80 or over with active or convalescent COVID-19.

This clone occurred once. The rearrangement links TRBV21-1 to TRBJ2-1; no DNA check was done on the table's D call, TRBD2. TRBV21-1 is a pseudogene. The CDR3 is 21 residues long. CDR3 in DNA: TGTGCCAGCAGCAAAAGGGGGACTAGCGGGAACAAAACCAACAGCTACAATGAGCAGTTCTTC. As protein: CASSKRGTSGNKTNSYNEQFF.

CDR3 nucleotides: TGTGCCAGCAGTTACGGCGGGGTTAATAGCAATCAGCCCCAGCATTTT. It specifies CASSYGGVNSNQPQHF. The chain carries TRBV6-5 and TRBJ1-5; D call uncertain. Germline CDR1 and CDR2: MNHEY and SVGAGI. The CDR3 runs to 16 residues. With 2 bases removed from V and 0 bases from J, the gap between germline ends came to 11 bases.

This clone was seen a handful of times. The chain combines TRBV9 with TRBJ1-2; tentative D call: TRBD1 (5 bases). The V gene's germline CDR1 is SGDLS and CDR2 YYNGEE. The CDR3 covers 14 residues. The V end lost 3 bases, the J end lost 8 bases, and 17 bases lay between the germline ends. In nucleotides, the CDR3 is TGTGCCAGCAGCGCGAATCCTCAGGGTGACGGCTACACCTTC. Its protein is CASSANPQGDGYTF.

This chain uses TRBV7-9 with TRBJ1-4, with TRBD1 identical over 7 bases. CDR1 SEHNR and CDR2 FQNEAQ come from the germline V gene (reference sequence). The CDR3 loop spans 15 amino acids. Trimming at V came to 1 base and at J to 5 bases, leaving 4 bases not matched to a gene. The CDR3 sequence: CASSLDRGQNEKLFF. The CDR3 DNA follows: TGTGCCAGCAGCTTAGACAGGGGACAGAATGAAAAACTGTTTTTT.

J is TRBJ2-1 and V is TRBV6-6; 11 positions agree with TRBD2. The CDR3 length is 15 residues. V was pared by 4 bases and J by 7 bases, with 6 bases of the junction left unmatched. Germline-derived CDR1 and CDR2 are MNHNY and SVGAGI (reference sequence). This CDR3 reads CASSLLAGVTNEQFF. The CDR3 nucleotides are TGTGCCAGCAGTTTACTAGCGGGAGTTACAAATGAGCAGTTCTTC.

The chain combines TRBV5-1 with TRBJ2-5; 8 nucleotides match TRBD2. J was trimmed by 2 bases and V by 1 base; bases with no gene match: 4. The CDR3 sequence is 15 residues long. Germline values: CDR1 SGHRS, CDR2 YFSETQ. CDR3 DNA: TGCGCCAGCAGCTTGTGGGGACTAGATCAAGAGACCCAGTACTTC. This encodes CASSLWGLDQETQYF.

V usage is TRBV5-1 and J usage is TRBJ2-5, with D possibly matching TRBD2 (6 bases). This CDR3 contains 16 residues. The V end lost 0 bases, the J end lost 1 base, and 13 bases lay between the germline ends. CDR1 is SGHRS, CDR2 YFSETQ, per germline. CDR3: CASSLAGGQTQETQYF. In DNA, the CDR3 is TGCGCCAGCAGCTTGGCCGGGGGTCAGACCCAAGAGACCCAGTACTTC.

This clone was counted once. The V call is TRBV6-5, the J call TRBJ2-7, with D tentatively TRBD1 (6 bases). CDR1 is MNHEY and CDR2 is SVGAGI in the germline V gene. The CDR3 totals 13 residues. V was cut by 5 bases and J by 6 bases, with 14 bases left in between. The CDR3 region has the DNA TGTGCCAGCAGTCCTAGGGGGTCGGCCGAGCAGTACTTC. Translated: CASSPRGSAEQYF.

This clone was counted between two and nine times. The V gene is TRBV5-1, the J gene TRBJ2-1, with D possibly matching TRBD1 (6 bases). The germline V and J ends were trimmed by 4 bases and 6 bases, with 17 bases remaining between them. CDR3 length: 15 residues. The germline gives CDR1 SGHRS, CDR2 YFSETQ. The CDR3 nucleotides read TGCGCCAGCAGCCTCCAGGGGTATAACGGCAATGAGCAGTTCTTC. Its translation: CASSLQGYNGNEQFF.

The chain links TRBV21-1 to TRBJ2-7; the D call of TRBD1 is as the table states it, not checked on the DNA. TRBV21-1 is a pseudogene. The CDR3 has 14 amino acids. The CDR3 DNA reads as TGTGCCAGCAGCGCAAAGGTGTACAGATACGAGCAGTACTTC. This encodes CASSAKVYRYEQYF.

V is TRBV6-5 and J is TRBJ2-3; a weak D match, TRBD2 (5 bases). This CDR3 spans 13 amino acids. Deletions cut 6 bases from V and 2 bases from J, with 9 bases between. CDR1 MNHEY and CDR2 SVGAGI come from the germline V gene. This CDR3 is CASREVYTDTQYF. CDR3 bases: TGTGCCAGCAGGGAGGTGTACACAGATACGCAGTATTTT.

V and J are TRBV19 and TRBJ1-5, with TRBD1 as a possible D gene (5 bases). The CDR3 length is 16 residues. The germline V and J ends were trimmed by 2 bases and 1 base, with 12 bases remaining between them. Germline V gene sequence: CDR1 LNHDA, CDR2 SQIVND (reference sequence). The CDR3: CASSIWGRLSNQPQHF. The CDR3 coding sequence is TGTGCCAGTAGTATATGGGGGAGGTTGAGCAATCAGCCCCAGCATTTT.

The table lists this clone with a count of one. J is TRBJ2-3 and V is TRBV5-1; 7 bases fit TRBD2. The CDR3 is 15 amino acids. Germline V gene sequence: CDR1 SGHRS, CDR2 YFSETQ. The V gene end was trimmed by 4 bases and the J gene end by 2 bases; junction bases not matched to a gene: 7. The CDR3, as DNA: TGCGCCAGCAGCCCCGCCCGGGGGGACACAGATACGCAGTATTTT. Protein: CASSPARGDTDTQYF.

The chain couples TRBV19 to TRBJ2-1; TRBD1 is a possible D gene (5 bases). The CDR3 is made up of 15 amino acids. Trimming took 8 bases from V and 4 from J, leaving 18 bases between them. From germline, CDR1 is LNHDA and CDR2 SQIVND (reference sequence). The chain's CDR3 is CASGATHLIYNEQFF. CDR3 sequence (DNA): TGTGCCAGTGGGGCGACTCACCTAATATACAATGAGCAGTTCTTC.

This chain joins TRBV5-4 and TRBJ1-2, with 7 nucleotides matching TRBD1. CDR3 length equals 14 residues. V trimming: 4 bases; J trimming: 6 bases; junction bases outside the gene matches: 9. Germline V gene data show CDR1 as SGHNT and CDR2 as YYREEE (reference sequence). CDR3 in amino acids: CASSRETGRNGYTF. In DNA, the CDR3 is TGTGCCAGCAGCCGAGAGACAGGGCGTAATGGCTACACCTTC.

The J gene is TRBJ2-3, the V gene TRBV4-1; TRBD2 might be the D (7 bases). V was cut by 0 bases and J by 10 bases, with 14 bases left in between. Germline CDR1 and CDR2: MGHRA and YSYEKL. This CDR3 spans 14 amino acids. This CDR3 is CASSQDLARGPQYF. The DNA of the CDR3 is TGCGCCAGCAGCCAAGATCTTGCGCGGGGGCCGCAGTATTTT.

The chain joins TRBV5-1 to TRBJ1-2, with 10 bases lining up with TRBD1. The V and J ends lost 3 bases and 4 bases, in that order; junction bases with no gene match: 6. CDR1 and CDR2 (germline): SGHRS, YFSETQ. There are 15 residues in the CDR3. CDR3 DNA sequence: TGCGCCAGCAGCTCGACAGGGGGCGAGCCCTATGGCTACACCTTC. Protein product: CASSSTGGEPYGYTF.

This chain connects TRBV3-1 (or the pseudogene TRBV3-2) to TRBJ1-3; perhaps TRBD1 as D (5 bases). Germline CDR1 LGHDT, CDR2 YNNKEL (reference sequence). V was clipped by 4 bases and J by 4 bases, with 11 bases between them. The CDR3 covers 14 residues. The CDR3 spells CASSPRGSGNTIYF. For the CDR3, the DNA is TGTGCCAGCAGCCCACGGGGGTCAGGAAACACCATATATTTT.

This rearrangement joins TRBV7-2 to TRBJ1-3; 7 nucleotides agree with TRBD1. J gave up 4 bases and V 1 base, and 4 bases lay outside the gene matches. Germline loops: CDR1 SGHTA, CDR2 FQGNSA. The CDR3 contains 15 residues. CDR3 sequence reads: CASSLVGGAGNTIYF. Written as DNA, the CDR3 is TGTGCCAGCAGCTTAGTAGGGGGCGCGGGAAACACCATATATTTT.

The chain couples TRBV6-5 to TRBJ1-2; no reliable D call. This CDR3 comprises 12 residues. Germline V gene lookup returns CDR1 MNHEY and CDR2 SVGAGI. Trimming cost V 4 bases and J 7 bases, with 10 bases left between them. The CDR3 spells CASSSTGSGYTF. The CDR3 bases are TGTGCCAGCAGTTCAACGGGTAGTGGCTACACCTTC.

V usage is TRBV2 and J usage is TRBJ2-1, with unresolved D. V was shortened by 2 bases and J by 2 bases, with 13 bases between the two germline ends. CDR1 is SNHLY and CDR2 is FYNNEI in the germline V gene. The CDR3 contains 16 residues. This chain's CDR3 is CASSEKASRPYNEQFF. The CDR3 region has the DNA TGTGCCAGCAGTGAAAAGGCTAGTCGTCCCTACAATGAGCAGTTCTTC.

This clone was counted a few times. The V gene is TRBV4-1, the J gene TRBJ2-3; the match to TRBD2 covers 15 bases. After removal of 4 bases from V and 5 bases from J, the junction contained 1 base not matched to a gene. Germline-derived CDR1 and CDR2 are MGHRA and YSYEKL. The CDR3 length is 15 residues. This CDR3 is CASSLGLAGGDTQYF. DNA for the CDR3: TGCGCCAGCAGCCTGGGACTAGCGGGAGGAGATACGCAGTATTTT.

This clone was seen a handful of times. The chain links TRBV7-2 to TRBJ2-7; possibly TRBD2 for D (6 bases). Germline V gives CDR1 SGHTA, CDR2 FQGNSA. This CDR3 has 14 residues. Trimming took 3 bases from V and 6 from J, leaving 15 bases between them. CDR3: CASSLYAGSGEQYF. The CDR3 DNA follows: TGTGCCAGCAGCTTGTATGCGGGATCTGGCGAGCAGTACTTC.

This clone was seen once. The chain has TRBV15 and TRBJ2-7, with 8 nucleotides matching TRBD1. Looked up from germline, CDR1 is LNHNV and CDR2 is YYDKDF (reference sequence). This CDR3 has 15 amino acids. Trimming took 1 base from V and 4 from J; bases not matched to a gene: 6. CDR3 nucleotide sequence: TGTGCCACCAGCAGAGTACGGACAGGGTGGTACGAGCAGTACTTC. Translating it yields CATSRVRTGWYEQYF.

This clone was counted only a few times. The rearrangement joins TRBV21-1 to TRBJ2-5; the D call in the table, TRBD1, was not verified against the DNA. TRBV21-1 is assigned pseudogene status. CDR3 length: 18 amino acids. The CDR3 DNA sequence: TGTGCCAGCAGCAAAGCGCACGTTGGACAGGGACATCAAGAGACCCAGTACTTC. Translated, it gives CASSKAHVGQGHQETQYF.

The rearrangement uses TRBV19 and TRBJ1-1, with 7 bases aligning to TRBD1. This CDR3 region has 15 residues. Per the germline V gene, CDR1 is LNHDA and CDR2 is SQIVND (reference sequence). J gave up 1 base and V 3 bases, and 5 bases lay outside the gene matches. The CDR3 region is CASSMGDSGNTEAFF. In DNA, the CDR3 is TGTGCCAGTAGTATGGGGGACAGCGGGAACACTGAAGCTTTCTTT.

This clone was seen only a few times. V and J are TRBV6-4 and TRBJ2-2, with a tentative D call TRBD1 (6 bases). CDR1 MRHNA and CDR2 SNTAGT come from the germline V gene. Trimming left V 2 bases short and J 6 bases short, with 10 bases between. The CDR3 totals 14 residues. The CDR3: CASSDEGGAGELFF. The CDR3 DNA reads as TGTGCCAGCAGTGACGAAGGGGGAGCCGGGGAGCTGTTTTTT.

The genes are TRBV30 and TRBJ2-7; 8 nucleotides align to TRBD1. This CDR3 is 12 amino acids long. The V and J ends lost 5 bases and 2 bases, in that order; junction bases with no gene match: 2. Looked up from germline, CDR1 is GTSNPN and CDR2 is SVGIG (reference sequence). CDR3 in amino acids: CAWGQGPYEQYF. The CDR3 nucleotides are TGTGCCTGGGGACAGGGCCCCTACGAGCAGTACTTC.

This clone occurred once. The rearrangement joins TRBV7-9 to TRBJ2-3; TRBD2 matches at 14 bases. V was clipped by 6 bases and J by 6 bases; unmatched bases: 8. Germline V lookup: CDR1 SEHNR, CDR2 FQNEAQ (reference sequence). The length of the CDR3 is 16 residues. The CDR3 region has the DNA TGTGCCAGCAGTCGTGGGACTAGCGGGAGTTTGGATACGCAGTATTTT. This encodes CASSRGTSGSLDTQYF.

The chain links TRBV15 to TRBJ2-7, with 7 nucleotides matching TRBD2. Germline V CDR1 and CDR2: LNHNV, YYDKDF (reference sequence). With 1 base clipped from V and 6 bases from J, the junction kept 12 bases outside the gene matches. The CDR3 runs 16 residues. The CDR3 protein is CATSRAGGGVPGEQYF. As DNA, the CDR3 is TGTGCCACCAGCAGAGCGGGTGGGGGGGTCCCGGGCGAGCAGTACTTC.